The 8 T cell receptor beta chains given below trace back to one sample, sequenced in a study of neurological immune-mediated disorders. Each CDR3 protein gets one entry after TCRdb re-called the 5' RACE reads with MiXCR. The profile shows roughly 30,000 distinct CDR3 sequences, roughly 25% of them singletons. Input material: CD4+ T cells from blood. All receptors come from a man aged 45-65 years with HTLV-1-associated myelopathy (HAM/TSP).

This clonotype occurred many times. This chain links TRBV18 with TRBJ1-5, with TRBD1 as a possible D gene (6 bases). V was trimmed by 2 bases and J by 4 bases, leaving 12 bases between them. Germline loops: CDR1 KGHSH, CDR2 LQKENI. This CDR3 is built from 15 residues. The DNA of the CDR3 is TGTGCCAGCTCACCAATGCAGGGGAGGAATCAGCCCCAGCATTTT. It codes for CASSPMQGRNQPQHF.

This clonotype was recorded many times. The V call is TRBV3-1, the J call TRBJ2-5; 9 bases are shared with TRBD2. The germline CDR1 and CDR2 sequences are LGHDT and YNNKEL (reference sequence). This CDR3 comprises 15 residues. Trimming cost V 1 base and J 5 bases; bases outside gene matches: 5. CDR3 bases: TGTGCCAGCAGCCAAGTTGCGGGAGGGTGGGAGACCCAGTACTTC. It codes for CASSQVAGGWETQYF.

This chain uses TRBV5-6 with TRBJ1-1; no clear D gene. The CDR3 contains 15 residues. V was trimmed by 4 bases and J by 1 base, leaving 14 bases between them. The germline V gene has CDR1 SGHDT and CDR2 YYEEEE. CDR3 in amino acids: CASSRKPAQNTEAFF. CDR3 nucleotides: TGTGCCAGCAGCCGTAAGCCAGCGCAGAACACTGAAGCTTTCTTT.

This clonotype was recorded many times. The conserved closing phenylalanine or tryptophan is absent in this CDR3, likely reflecting a read error. The DNA is omitted, as the CDR3 cannot be located on it reliably, and the CDR3 follows TCRdb's listing. The chain joins TRBV20-1 to TRBJ1-2; TRBD1 is taken as the D call from the table, unchecked against the DNA. CDR1 and CDR2 (germline): DFQATT, SNEGSKA (reference sequence). The CDR3 comprises 10 residues, both ends counted. Here the CDR3 reads CSARGQGNRY.

The sample holds many counts of this clonotype. The chain has TRBV5-1 and TRBJ1-6, with D maybe TRBD1 (5 bases). Trimming removed 4 bases from V and 10 bases from J, with 18 bases in between. This CDR3 comprises 15 residues. Germline V gene lookup returns CDR1 SGHRS and CDR2 YFSETQ. In DNA form, the CDR3 reads TGCGCCAGCAGCCTACAGGATAGGGTGGTCTCACCCCTCCACTTT. The encoded protein is CASSLQDRVVSPLHF.

The sample holds many counts of this clonotype. The V gene is TRBV20-1, the J gene TRBJ2-2; no reliable D call. Germline V gene sequence: CDR1 DFQATT, CDR2 SNEGSKA (reference sequence). V shed 5 bases and J shed 2 bases, with 9 bases lying between them. The CDR3 sequence is 13 residues long. The CDR3 DNA is TGCAGTGCTCCTAGAACTAACACCGGGGAGCTGTTTTTT. Translated, it gives CSAPRTNTGELFF.

This clonotype was detected many times. This chain uses TRBV29-1 with TRBJ2-5, with D tentatively TRBD1 or TRBD2 (5 bases each). The V end lost 8 bases, the J end lost 5 bases, and 18 bases lay between the germline ends. The germline CDR1 and CDR2 sequences are SQVTM and ANQGSEA. The CDR3 spans 13 residues. CDR3 protein: CSTLGGPGETQYF. CDR3 nucleotides: TGCAGCACGCTTGGGGGTCCGGGGGAGACCCAGTACTTC.

There are many counts of this clonotype. V and J are TRBV7-9 and TRBJ2-1; TRBD1 or TRBD2 may be the D gene (5 bases each). V was shortened by 1 base and J by 6 bases, with 13 bases between the two germline ends. This CDR3 contains 15 residues. Germline CDR1 reads SEHNR; CDR2 reads FQNEAQ (reference sequence). CDR3 sequence: CASSLVWGRGNEQFF. The DNA of the CDR3 is TGTGCCAGCAGCTTAGTTTGGGGGAGAGGCAATGAGCAGTTCTTC.